These T cell receptor beta chains were read from a single sample in a study of blood T cell repertoires in COVID-19. Some clones are missing from TCRdb's copy, which holds only in-frame ones; the method was immunoSEQ multiplex PCR. The sample contains over 120,000 clones, about 82% of which appear only once. Sequencing input: peripheral blood. The receptor source for this set is a woman aged 80 or over with active or convalescent COVID-19. Each CDR3 is given with its conserved first and last residue. Each record gives: clone size, D gene, V gene, J gene, CDR3 DNA, CDR3 protein. The D gene is left open where the match is weak. Clone size, where shown, is once, few, many, or a class for clones that have expanded.

>-|-|TRBV5-8|TRBJ2-2
TGTGCCAGCAGACGGCGACAGGTCGGCACCGGGGAGCTGTTTTTT
CASRRRQVGTGELFF
>-|-|TRBV4-1|TRBJ1-3
TGCGCCAGCAGCCGAGACGGGGGAACTGGAAACACCATATATTTT
CASSRDGGTGNTIYF
>-|-|TRBV7-2|TRBJ1-1
TGTGCCAGCAGCTTAAATCCGACAAACACTGAAGCTTTCTTT
CASSLNPTNTEAFF
>-|-|TRBV12-3/TRBV12-4|TRBJ1-5
TGTGCCAGCACACTGACGGGAAATCAGCCCCAGCATTTT
CASTLTGNQPQHF
>-|-|TRBV28|TRBJ1-5
TGTGCCAGCAGTCCACCCAGGGTTAATCAGCCCCAGCATTTT
CASSPPRVNQPQHF
>-|TRBD1|TRBV18|TRBJ1-2
TGTGCCAGCTCACTGCCCGGGACAGGCGGTAACTATGGCTACACCTTC
CASSLPGTGGNYGYTF
>-|TRBD1|TRBV6-6|TRBJ2-7
TGTGCCAGCACGAGGGACAGGGGGCCAGGCTACGAGCAGTACTTC
CASTRDRGPGYEQYF
>-|TRBD1|TRBV18|TRBJ2-2
TGTGCCAGCCCAAAAAGAGAACAGGGGGACACCGGGGAGCTGTTTTTT
CASPKREQGDTGELFF
>-|-|TRBV5-1|TRBJ1-3
TGCGCCAGCAGGCTGATTGGGGGCGTTGGAAACACCATATATTTT
CASRLIGGVGNTIYF
>few|-|TRBV12-3/TRBV12-4|TRBJ1-6
TGTGCCAGCAGTCCAGGAGGGGATTCACCCCTCCACTTT
CASSPGGDSPLHF